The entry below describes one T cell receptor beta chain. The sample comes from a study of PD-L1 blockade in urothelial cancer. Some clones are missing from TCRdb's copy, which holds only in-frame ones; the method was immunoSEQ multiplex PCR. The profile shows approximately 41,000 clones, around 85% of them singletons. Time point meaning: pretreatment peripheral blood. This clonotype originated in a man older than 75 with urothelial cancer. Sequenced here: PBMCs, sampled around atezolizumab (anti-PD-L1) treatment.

In DNA form, the CDR3 reads TGTGCCAGCACGCGTGGGGCGAACACTGAAGCTTTCTTT. Encoded protein: CASTRGANTEAFF. The rearrangement uses TRBV6-5 and TRBJ1-1; possible D gene TRBD1, 5 bases. The CDR3 spans 13 residues. Between the trimmed V and J ends, which lost 7 bases and 1 base, there was a span of 10 bases. Germline V gene data show CDR1 as MNHEY and CDR2 as SVGAGI.